The 8 T cell receptor beta chains in this list originate from one sample, sequenced in a study of shared clonotypes between healthy human individuals (dated by TCRdb to the early 2020s). Libraries were made using the immunoSEQ multiplex PCR assay. The immuneACCESS repertoire file appears here via TCRdb, limited to in-frame rearrangements. These files lack a portion of the clones; in checked studies, under half of the deficit traces to unresolved V genes, and the cause of the others is not known. The sample table holds some 530,000 clones, of which about 85% were seen once. Of the sample, 9.5% to 15% is held by the ten largest clones. The sequencing input was PBMCs. Every receptor here comes from a woman aged 40 to 49 in good health. Some clones in this sample may be carry-over from other donors' samples.

The chain links TRBV5-1 to TRBJ1-1, with D uncertain. The CDR3 is 13 amino acids. Looked up from germline, CDR1 is SGHRS and CDR2 is YFSETQ. Trimming took off 4 bases at V and 2 bases at J, with 9 bases between the two ends. The CDR3 nucleotides read TGCGCCAGCAGCCCCCAGAAAAACACTGAAGCTTTCTTT. This codes for CASSPQKNTEAFF.

Remarks on this clone: This sequence is one base from a far larger clone and is likely a read error. The same CDR3 arises from other DNA sequences in this sample as well. The CDR3, as DNA: TGTGCCAGCAGCCCGGGACAGTTCTATGGCTACACCTTC. It is translated as CASSPGQFYGYTF. The genes are TRBV6-5 and TRBJ1-2; 7 bases match TRBD1. Germline V gives CDR1 MNHEY, CDR2 SVGAGI. The ends lost 6 bases at V and 4 bases at J; junction bases unmatched: 5. There are 13 residues in the CDR3.

This clone was detected only a few times. It is likely a read error: a sequence one base away is far more abundant. This chain links TRBV27 with TRBJ2-2; 8 bases are shared with TRBD1. The CDR3 is 13 amino acids. Germline-derived CDR1 and CDR2 are MNHEY and SMNVEV (reference sequence). CDR3 bases: TGTGCCAGCAAGACAGGGGAATCCGGGGAGCTGCTTTTT. Encoded protein: CASKTGESGELLF.

This chain uses TRBV6-1 with TRBJ2-7; no clear D gene. Germline CDR1 and CDR2: MNHNS and SASEGT. V dropped 3 bases and J dropped 3 bases, with 15 bases sitting between them. The CDR3 consists of 15 residues. CDR3 residues: CASSEDSFSFYEQYF. The CDR3 region has the DNA TGTGCCAGCAGTGAGGATAGCTTCTCCTTCTACGAGCAGTACTTC.

About this clone itself: Other nucleotide sequences in the sample specify the same CDR3. V gene TRBV5-1 combines with J gene TRBJ1-1; 8 nucleotides agree with TRBD1. The V gene's germline CDR1 is SGHRS and CDR2 YFSETQ. The CDR3 sequence is 14 residues long. The V and J ends lost 4 bases and 1 base, in that order; junction bases with no gene match: 3. This chain's CDR3 is CASSPGTGNTEAFF. In DNA, the CDR3 is TGCGCCAGCAGCCCCGGGACAGGGAACACTGAAGCTTTCTTT.

A few counts support this clone. The chain recombines TRBV9 with TRBJ2-3, with D perhaps being TRBD1 or TRBD2 (5 bases each). CDR3 size: 14 residues. CDR1 is SGDLS, CDR2 YYNGEE, per germline. V lost 4 bases, J lost 2 bases, and 11 bases lay in between. CDR3: CASSRRGVTDTQYF. CDR3 sequence (DNA): TGTGCCAGCAGCCGAAGGGGAGTCACAGATACGCAGTATTTT.

The chain has TRBV5-1 and TRBJ1-2, with D unresolved. V was trimmed by 0 bases and J by 1 base, leaving 7 bases between them. Germline loops: CDR1 SGHRS, CDR2 YFSETQ. This CDR3 spans 14 amino acids. The CDR3: CASSLALDNYGYTF. CDR3 coding DNA: TGCGCCAGCAGCTTGGCCCTAGATAACTATGGCTACACCTTC.

Concerning this clone: In the same sample, other DNA sequences code for this CDR3. The chain combines TRBV6-5 with TRBJ2-7; 7 nucleotides agree with TRBD1. Germline V CDR1 and CDR2: MNHEY, SVGAGI. The trim removed 3 bases at V and 7 bases at J, leaving 6 bases unmatched. This CDR3 has 13 amino acids. The CDR3 DNA reads as TGTGCCAGCAGTTATCCCGGGACAGATGAGCAGTACTTC. Translation gives CASSYPGTDEQYF.